These 14 T cell receptor beta chains originate from one sample sequenced in a study of cytomegalovirus exposure and HLA in healthy donors. The PCR used 60 Vbeta and 13 Jbeta primers. TCRdb keeps only in-frame clones here, not all; method: immunoSEQ multiplex PCR. Of about 150,000 clones listed, approximately 80% are singletons. Specimen: PBMCs. The receptors were sampled from a woman between 45 and 65 years old in good health and CMV-seropositive.

V and J are TRBV6-5 and TRBJ1-6; D is ambiguous. The germline V gene encodes CDR1 MNHEY and CDR2 SVGAGI. The CDR3 is made up of 15 amino acids. The V and J ends lost 6 bases and 0 bases respectively, with 9 bases between them. The CDR3 region is CASSRGISYNSPLHF. The CDR3 DNA follows: TGTGCCAGCAGCCGAGGAATCTCCTATAATTCACCCCTCCACTTT.

This chain links TRBV7-9 with TRBJ1-3; D not resolved. Germline CDR1 reads SEHNR; CDR2 reads FQNEAQ (reference sequence). CDR3 length: 13 amino acids. The V end lost 5 bases, the J end lost 5 bases, and 10 bases lay between the germline ends. The CDR3 loop is CASSPGFRNTIYF. The CDR3 bases are TGTGCCAGCAGCCCGGGGTTCCGAAACACCATATATTTT.

This clone appeared a single time. The genes are TRBV30 and TRBJ2-1; D might be TRBD2 (6 bases). The CDR3 runs 15 residues. Trimming removed 7 bases at V and 0 bases at J, with 16 bases between. Germline assignment: CDR1 GTSNPN and CDR2 SVGIG (reference sequence). CDR3: CASQGGARSYNEQFF. Here the CDR3 DNA reads TGTGCCTCCCAAGGCGGGGCCCGCTCCTACAATGAGCAGTTCTTC.

This chain uses TRBV11-1 with TRBJ2-1; 8 bases align to TRBD1. With 3 bases clipped from V and 6 bases from J, the junction kept 7 bases outside the gene matches. Germline V gene lookup returns CDR1 SGHAT and CDR2 FQDESV (reference sequence). CDR3 length equals 15 residues. The CDR3 is CASSFRQGRGNEQFF. In DNA form, the CDR3 reads TGTGCCAGCAGCTTCCGACAGGGGAGAGGCAATGAGCAGTTCTTC. The full variable domain, completed using reference TRBV11-1 and TRBJ2-1, is EAEVAQSPRYKITEKSQAVAFWCDPISGHATLYWYRQILGQGPELLVQFQDESVVDDSQLPKDRFSAERLKGVDSTLKIQPAELGDSAMYLCASSFRQGRGNEQFFGPGTRLTVL.

J is TRBJ2-3 and V is TRBV19, with D hard to call. The CDR3 extends over 12 amino acids. Trimming shortened V by 10 bases and J by 1 base, and 9 bases separated the two germline ends. Germline V CDR1 and CDR2: LNHDA, SQIVND (reference sequence). CDR3 region: CATRRGTDTQYF. DNA for the CDR3: TGTGCCACCCGTCGGGGCACAGATACGCAGTATTTT.

The genes are TRBV6-1 and TRBJ1-4; a possible D gene is TRBD1 (6 bases). The germline V gene encodes CDR1 MNHNS and CDR2 SASEGT. The ends were cut back, 6 bases at V and 6 bases at J, with 11 bases in the middle. The CDR3 runs to 13 residues. CDR3 coding DNA: TGTGCCAGCAGCGGGACAATTGATGAAAAACTGTTTTTT. This gives the protein CASSGTIDEKLFF.

The table lists this clone with a count of one. The chain employs TRBV4-3 and TRBJ2-5, with a weak D call TRBD1 (5 bases). The CDR3 is 13 residues long. CDR1 is LGHNA, CDR2 YSLEER, per germline. V shed 4 bases and J shed 2 bases, with 8 bases lying between them. The CDR3 bases are TGCGCCAGCAGCCGGGGCAGGCAAGAGACCCAGTACTTC. Translating it yields CASSRGRQETQYF.

The CDR3 sequence: CAWKDREGAFF. The CDR3 bases are TGTGCCTGGAAGGACAGGGAGGGGGCTTTCTTT. The chain links TRBV30 to TRBJ1-1; 8 bases agree with TRBD1. Germline V gene lookup returns CDR1 GTSNPN and CDR2 SVGIG (reference sequence). V trimming: 4 bases; J trimming: 11 bases; junction bases outside the gene matches: 6. The CDR3 is made up of 11 amino acids.

V is TRBV19 and J is TRBJ1-1, with 9 bases aligning to TRBD1. The CDR3 is 15 amino acids. V shed 3 bases and J 4 bases; nucleotides not matched to a gene: 6. Per germline, CDR1 LNHDA and CDR2 SQIVND (reference sequence). The CDR3 loop reads CASSIPTGGVTEAFF. The CDR3 DNA is TGTGCCAGTAGTATCCCGACAGGGGGGGTCACTGAAGCTTTCTTT.

This clone was picked up a small number of times. The chain couples TRBV19 to TRBJ1-1; D is possibly TRBD1 (6 bases). The CDR3 loop spans 16 amino acids. V lost 5 bases to trimming and J lost 5 bases, with 21 bases between them. The germline gives CDR1 LNHDA, CDR2 SQIVND (reference sequence). DNA of the CDR3: TGTGCCAGTAGTCCGCAGTCTCAGGGGTGGGGGACTGAAGCTTTCTTT. As protein: CASSPQSQGWGTEAFF. The variable domain in full, completed from reference TRBV19 and TRBJ1-1, reads DGGITQSPKYLFRKEGQNVTLSCEQNLNHDAMYWYRQDPGQGLRLIYYSQIVNDFQKGDIAEGYSVSREKKESFPLTVTSAQKNPTAFYLCASSPQSQGWGTEAFFGQGTRLTVV.

The chain uses TRBV29-1 and TRBJ2-7, with D possibly being TRBD1 (5 bases). CDR3 length: 14 amino acids. Germline V lookup: CDR1 SQVTM, CDR2 ANQGSEA. V lost 2 bases, J lost 3 bases, and 14 bases lay in between. The CDR3 sequence is CSVESQVRGYEQYF. Written as DNA, the CDR3 is TGCAGCGTTGAATCACAGGTGAGAGGCTACGAGCAGTACTTC.

This clone has a single count. The chain recombines TRBV6-6 with TRBJ1-1; 9 bases fit TRBD1. V was pared by 6 bases and J by 0 bases, with 8 bases of the junction left unmatched. CDR1 and CDR2 from the germline V gene are MNHNY and SVGAGI (reference sequence). The CDR3 has 16 amino acids. CDR3 DNA: TGTGCCAGCAGACCGAGCGGGACAGGGCTGAACACTGAAGCTTTCTTT. Translation: CASRPSGTGLNTEAFF.

The V call is TRBV5-1, the J call TRBJ2-3; TRBD2 matches 11 bases. Unmatched junction bases numbered 6, after V lost 4 bases and J lost 5 bases. Germline V gives CDR1 SGHRS, CDR2 YFSETQ. The CDR3 extends over 15 amino acids. The CDR3 DNA reads as TGCGCCAGCAGCCTGACTAGCGGGGATCGAGATACGCAGTATTTT. It is translated as CASSLTSGDRDTQYF.

The chain employs TRBV7-2 and TRBJ2-2, with D possibly TRBD2 on 5 matching bases. In germline, CDR1 is SGHTA, CDR2 FQGNSA. V gave up 1 base and J gave up 4 bases, with 10 bases separating them. The CDR3 is 15 amino acids. This chain's CDR3 is CASSLDRTFTGELFF. The CDR3 DNA is TGTGCCAGCAGCTTAGATAGGACTTTCACCGGGGAGCTGTTTTTT.